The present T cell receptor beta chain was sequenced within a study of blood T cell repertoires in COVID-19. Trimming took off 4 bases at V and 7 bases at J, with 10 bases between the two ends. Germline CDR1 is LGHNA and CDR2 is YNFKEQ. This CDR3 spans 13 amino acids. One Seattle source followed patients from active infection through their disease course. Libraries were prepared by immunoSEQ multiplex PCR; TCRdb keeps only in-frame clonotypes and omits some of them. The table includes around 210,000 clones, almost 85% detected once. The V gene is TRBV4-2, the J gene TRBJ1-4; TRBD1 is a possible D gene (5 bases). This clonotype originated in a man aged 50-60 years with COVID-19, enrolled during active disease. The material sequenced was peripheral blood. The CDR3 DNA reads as TGTGCCAGCAGCCTACCCGGGGGTGAAAAACTGTTTTTT. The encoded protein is CASSLPGGEKLFF.